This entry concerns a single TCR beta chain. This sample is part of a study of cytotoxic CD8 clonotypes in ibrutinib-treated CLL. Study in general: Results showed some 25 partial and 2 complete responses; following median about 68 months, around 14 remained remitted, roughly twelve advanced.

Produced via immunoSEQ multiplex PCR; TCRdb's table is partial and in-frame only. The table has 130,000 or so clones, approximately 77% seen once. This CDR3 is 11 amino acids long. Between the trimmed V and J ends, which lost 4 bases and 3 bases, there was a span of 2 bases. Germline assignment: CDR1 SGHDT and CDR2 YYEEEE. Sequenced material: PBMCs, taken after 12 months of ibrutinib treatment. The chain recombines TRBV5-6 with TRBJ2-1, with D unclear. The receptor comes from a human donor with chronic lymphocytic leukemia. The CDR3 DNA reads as TGTGCCAGCAGCATCTACAATGAGCAGTTCTTC. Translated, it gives CASSIYNEQFF.